The sequence of this TCR beta chain was determined in a study of a mutant IDH1 vaccine in newly diagnosed glioma. Trimming cost V 5 bases and J 4 bases; bases outside gene matches: 10. Germline CDR1 SGHTA, CDR2 FQGTGA. The CDR3 contains 16 residues. Clones were read by immunoSEQ multiplex PCR, and TCRdb kept only the in-frame ones, dropping some. The data hold tens of thousands of clones, with 85% to 95% observed a single time. With respect to this clone: Its antigen is not known.

Time point given: baseline, week 1 (first vaccination visit). As for treatment: pre-vaccination baseline after standard-of-care therapy. Overall study findings and caveats: Of all patients, around 94% showed vaccine-induced immune responses.

The receptor comes from a man aged 35 to 55 with glioma. The sample consisted of PBMCs, taken from a glioma patient treated with radiotherapy, temozolomide or both. The chain is built from TRBV7-3 and TRBJ2-3; 9 bases align to TRBD2. CDR3 nucleotide sequence: TGTGCCAGCAGCAGGGGACTAGCAGAGAGCGCAGATACGCAGTATTTT. Amino acids: CASSRGLAESADTQYF.